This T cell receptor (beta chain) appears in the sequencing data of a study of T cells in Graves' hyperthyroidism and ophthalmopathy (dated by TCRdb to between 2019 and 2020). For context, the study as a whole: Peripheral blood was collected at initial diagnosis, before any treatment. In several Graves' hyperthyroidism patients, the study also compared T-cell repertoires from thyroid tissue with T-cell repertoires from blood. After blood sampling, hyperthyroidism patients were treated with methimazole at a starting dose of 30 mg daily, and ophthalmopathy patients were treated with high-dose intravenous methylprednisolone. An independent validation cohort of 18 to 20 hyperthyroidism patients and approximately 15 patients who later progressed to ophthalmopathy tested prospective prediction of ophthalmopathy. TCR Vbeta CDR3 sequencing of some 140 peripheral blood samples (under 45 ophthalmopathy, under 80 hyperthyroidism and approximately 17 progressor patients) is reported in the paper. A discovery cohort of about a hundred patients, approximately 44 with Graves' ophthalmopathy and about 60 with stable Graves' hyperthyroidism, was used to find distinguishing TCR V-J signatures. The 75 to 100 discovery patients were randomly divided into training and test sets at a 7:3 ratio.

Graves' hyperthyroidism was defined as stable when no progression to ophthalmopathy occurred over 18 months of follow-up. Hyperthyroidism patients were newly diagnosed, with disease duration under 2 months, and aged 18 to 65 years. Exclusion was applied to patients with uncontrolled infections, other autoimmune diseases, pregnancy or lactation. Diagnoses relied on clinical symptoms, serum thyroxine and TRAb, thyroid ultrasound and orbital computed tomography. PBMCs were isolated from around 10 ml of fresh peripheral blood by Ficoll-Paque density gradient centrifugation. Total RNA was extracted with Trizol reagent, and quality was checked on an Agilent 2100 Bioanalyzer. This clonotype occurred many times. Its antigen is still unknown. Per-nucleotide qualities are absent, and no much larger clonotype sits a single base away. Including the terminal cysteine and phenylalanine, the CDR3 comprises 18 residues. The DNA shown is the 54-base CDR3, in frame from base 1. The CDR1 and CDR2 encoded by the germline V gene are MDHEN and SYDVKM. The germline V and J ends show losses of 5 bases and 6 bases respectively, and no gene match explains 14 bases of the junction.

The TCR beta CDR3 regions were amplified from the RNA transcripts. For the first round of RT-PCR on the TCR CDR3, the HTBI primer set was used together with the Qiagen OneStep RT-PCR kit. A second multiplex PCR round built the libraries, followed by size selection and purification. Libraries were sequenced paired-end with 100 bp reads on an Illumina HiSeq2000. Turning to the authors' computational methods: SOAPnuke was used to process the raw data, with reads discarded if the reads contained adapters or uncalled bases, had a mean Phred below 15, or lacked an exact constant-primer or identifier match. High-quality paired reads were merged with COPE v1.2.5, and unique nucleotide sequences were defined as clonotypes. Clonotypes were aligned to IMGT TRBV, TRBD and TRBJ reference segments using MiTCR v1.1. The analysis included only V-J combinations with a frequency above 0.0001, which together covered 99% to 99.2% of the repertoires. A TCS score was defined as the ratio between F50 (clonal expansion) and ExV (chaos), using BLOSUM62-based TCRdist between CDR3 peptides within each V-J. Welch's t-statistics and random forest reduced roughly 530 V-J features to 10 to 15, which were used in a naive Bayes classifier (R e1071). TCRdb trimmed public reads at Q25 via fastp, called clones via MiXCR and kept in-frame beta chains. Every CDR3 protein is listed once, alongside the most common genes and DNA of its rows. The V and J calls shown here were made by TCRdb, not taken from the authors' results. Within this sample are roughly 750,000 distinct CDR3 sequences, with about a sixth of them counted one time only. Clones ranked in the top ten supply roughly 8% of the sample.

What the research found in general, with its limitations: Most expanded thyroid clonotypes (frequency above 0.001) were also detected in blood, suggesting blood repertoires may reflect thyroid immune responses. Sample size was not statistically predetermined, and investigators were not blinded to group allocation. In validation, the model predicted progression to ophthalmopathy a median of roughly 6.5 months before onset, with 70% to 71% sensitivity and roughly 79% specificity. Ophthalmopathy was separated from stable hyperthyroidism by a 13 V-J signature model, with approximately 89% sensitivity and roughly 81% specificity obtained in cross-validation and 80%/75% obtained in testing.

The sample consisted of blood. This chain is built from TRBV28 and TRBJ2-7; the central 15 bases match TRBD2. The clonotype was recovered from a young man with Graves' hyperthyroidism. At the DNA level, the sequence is TGTGCCAGCAGTCCCGGGACTAGCGGGAGGCTCCTGGGTGGCGAGCAGTACTTC. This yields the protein CASSPGTSGRLLGGEQYF.